This T cell receptor beta chain was identified in a study of blood T cell repertoires in COVID-19. Across the study: The United States, Italy and Spain were the sources of the acute and convalescent COVID-19 samples. Sample material is recorded as cDNA or gDNA derived from T cells, B-cell-depleted T cells, or PBMCs.

The V and J ends lost 1 base and 5 bases respectively, with 15 bases between them. This CDR3 comprises 15 residues. Germline V gene lookup returns CDR1 LGHDT and CDR2 YNNKEL (reference sequence). Per the study methods: Amplification of reference gene primers was used by the study to estimate nucleated cell counts. The method was immunoSEQ multiplex PCR; TCRdb's version includes in-frame clones alone and lacks a portion of them. Clone size and the V and J calls come from that table; the DNA yielded D and trimming. The table records tens of thousands of clones, more than 80% of them present only once. This clone was detected only once.

Source material: peripheral blood. The gene calls are TRBV3-1 (or the pseudogene TRBV3-2) and TRBJ2-7; possible D gene TRBD1, 5 bases. This receptor was taken from a man older than 75 with acute or convalescent COVID-19. CDR3 coding DNA: TGTGCCAGCAGCCAAGCGGCAGGGATTCGTAACGAGCAGTACTTC. Translation: CASSQAAGIRNEQYF.